The rows below give T cell receptor beta chains drawn from one sample of a study of blood T cell repertoires in COVID-19. Clones were read by immunoSEQ multiplex PCR, and TCRdb kept only the in-frame ones, dropping some. This sample has about 100,000 clones, with just over 85% found just once. Sequenced sample: peripheral blood. The receptors derive from a human donor in a cohort sampled during active COVID-19. Both conserved end residues are part of each CDR3. A D gene is named only where the DNA matches it firmly. Some rows mark clone size as missing; the rest say once, few, many or name a class of expanded clone.

abundance: -
d_gene: TRBD2
v_gene: TRBV5-1
j_gene: TRBJ2-3
CDR3aa: CASSRGRSGGTDTQYF
CDR3nt: TGCGCCAGCAGCCGGGGCAGGAGCGGGGGCACAGATACGCAGTATTTT

abundance: -
d_gene: TRBD1
v_gene: TRBV27
j_gene: TRBJ2-2
CDR3aa: CASSSRTGGLVELFF
CDR3nt: TGTGCCAGCAGTTCCCGGACAGGGGGCTTGGTGGAGCTGTTTTTT

abundance: once
d_gene: TRBD2
v_gene: TRBV5-8
j_gene: TRBJ2-3
CDR3aa: CASSSIAGVADTQYF
CDR3nt: TGTGCCAGCAGCTCCATAGCGGGAGTAGCAGATACGCAGTATTTT

abundance: -
d_gene: -
v_gene: TRBV27
j_gene: TRBJ1-2
CDR3aa: CASSFSINYGYTF
CDR3nt: TGTGCCAGCAGTTTTTCAATTAACTATGGCTACACCTTC

abundance: -
d_gene: TRBD1
v_gene: TRBV7-3
j_gene: TRBJ2-5
CDR3aa: CASSLSGTGWVETQYF
CDR3nt: TGTGCCAGCAGCTTGTCCGGGACAGGGTGGGTGGAGACCCAGTACTTC

abundance: -
d_gene: -
v_gene: TRBV30
j_gene: TRBJ2-1
CDR3aa: CAWSVSSSYNEQFF
CDR3nt: TGTGCCTGGAGTGTATCTAGCTCCTACAATGAGCAGTTCTTC

abundance: -
d_gene: TRBD1
v_gene: TRBV5-1
j_gene: TRBJ2-7
CDR3aa: CASSFLGQGAYEQYF
CDR3nt: TGCGCCAGCAGCTTCCTTGGACAGGGCGCCTACGAGCAGTACTTC

abundance: -
d_gene: -
v_gene: TRBV18
j_gene: TRBJ1-2
CDR3aa: CASSLDSYGYTF
CDR3nt: TGTGCCAGCTCCCTAGACAGCTATGGCTACACCTTC

abundance: -
d_gene: -
v_gene: TRBV19
j_gene: TRBJ1-6
CDR3aa: CASSPDSQNSPLHF
CDR3nt: TGTGCCAGTAGTCCGGACAGCCAGAATTCACCCCTCCACTTT

abundance: -
d_gene: TRBD1
v_gene: TRBV28
j_gene: TRBJ1-2
CDR3aa: CASRFPQGANYGYTF
CDR3nt: TGTGCCAGCAGGTTCCCTCAGGGGGCTAACTATGGCTACACCTTC

abundance: -
d_gene: -
v_gene: TRBV19
j_gene: TRBJ2-2
CDR3aa: CASSVLRVTAGELFF
CDR3nt: TGTGCCAGTAGCGTATTGCGGGTAACGGCCGGGGAGCTGTTTTTT

abundance: -
d_gene: TRBD1
v_gene: TRBV29-1
j_gene: TRBJ1-2
CDR3aa: CSVERQGSGYTF
CDR3nt: TGCAGCGTTGAAAGACAGGGGAGCGGCTACACCTTC

abundance: -
d_gene: -
v_gene: TRBV7-2
j_gene: TRBJ1-6
CDR3aa: CASSPRGGANNSPLHF
CDR3nt: TGTGCCAGCAGCCCACGGGGAGGGGCCAATAATTCACCCCTCCACTTT

abundance: once
d_gene: -
v_gene: TRBV5-1
j_gene: TRBJ1-1
CDR3aa: CASSAQGNTEAFF
CDR3nt: TGCGCCAGCAGCGCCCAGGGTAATACTGAAGCTTTCTTT

abundance: -
d_gene: -
v_gene: TRBV19
j_gene: TRBJ1-1
CDR3aa: CASRAGRNTEAFF
CDR3nt: TGTGCCAGTAGGGCGGGGAGGAACACTGAAGCTTTCTTT

abundance: -
d_gene: -
v_gene: TRBV6-6
j_gene: TRBJ1-2
CDR3aa: CASSYSFSGGGYGYTF
CDR3nt: TGTGCCAGCAGTTACTCGTTTTCTGGGGGGGGCTATGGCTACACCTTC

abundance: -
d_gene: -
v_gene: TRBV6-2/TRBV6-3
j_gene: TRBJ2-5
CDR3aa: CASSPWQRNSRQETQYF
CDR3nt: TGTGCCAGCAGTCCGTGGCAGAGGAACTCCCGCCAAGAGACCCAGTACTTC

abundance: -
d_gene: TRBD1
v_gene: TRBV5-6
j_gene: TRBJ2-7
CDR3aa: CASSTPGTAPYEQYF
CDR3nt: TGTGCCAGCAGCACCCCCGGGACAGCCCCCTACGAGCAGTACTTC

abundance: -
d_gene: -
v_gene: TRBV28
j_gene: TRBJ2-1
CDR3aa: CASSLYGLGGGNNEQFF
CDR3nt: TGTGCCAGCAGTTTGTACGGACTAGGGGGAGGAAACAATGAGCAGTTCTTC

abundance: -
d_gene: -
v_gene: TRBV7-2
j_gene: TRBJ1-3
CDR3aa: CASSSGITSGNTIYF
CDR3nt: TGTGCCAGCAGCTCCGGTATTACCTCTGGAAACACCATATATTTT

abundance: -
d_gene: -
v_gene: TRBV4-3
j_gene: TRBJ1-2
CDR3aa: CASSQERELPYTF
CDR3nt: TGCGCCAGCAGCCAAGAAAGGGAGCTTCCCTACACCTTC

abundance: -
d_gene: TRBD2
v_gene: TRBV3-1/TRBV3-2
j_gene: TRBJ2-6
CDR3aa: CASSRGLAGLSGANVLTF
CDR3nt: TGTGCCAGCAGCCGCGGACTAGCGGGACTCTCTGGGGCCAACGTCCTGACTTTC

abundance: -
d_gene: -
v_gene: TRBV13
j_gene: TRBJ2-7
CDR3aa: CASSPRSGEQYF
CDR3nt: TGTGCCAGCAGCCCACGATCGGGCGAGCAGTACTTC

abundance: -
d_gene: -
v_gene: TRBV27
j_gene: TRBJ1-1
CDR3aa: CASRHTGLSAEAFF
CDR3nt: TGTGCCAGCAGACATACAGGGTTAAGCGCTGAAGCTTTCTTT

abundance: -
d_gene: -
v_gene: TRBV21-1
j_gene: TRBJ2-7
CDR3aa: CASSKVEKWEQYF
CDR3nt: TGTGCCAGCAGCAAAGTGGAGAAATGGGAGCAGTACTTC

abundance: -
d_gene: -
v_gene: TRBV6-5
j_gene: TRBJ2-7
CDR3aa: CASDTGSPSLQYF
CDR3nt: TGTGCCAGCGATACGGGGTCCCCTTCCTTGCAGTACTTC

abundance: -
d_gene: -
v_gene: TRBV28
j_gene: TRBJ1-3
CDR3aa: CASIPGQISGNTIYF
CDR3nt: TGTGCCAGCATCCCCGGACAGATCTCTGGAAACACCATATATTTT

abundance: few
d_gene: TRBD2
v_gene: TRBV20-1
j_gene: TRBJ2-7
CDR3aa: CSASRLAEQYF
CDR3nt: TGCAGTGCTAGCCGACTAGCAGAGCAGTACTTC

abundance: -
d_gene: -
v_gene: TRBV18
j_gene: TRBJ2-5
CDR3aa: CASSPPSVETQYF
CDR3nt: TGTGCCAGCTCACCACCTTCGGTGGAGACCCAGTACTTC

abundance: -
d_gene: TRBD2
v_gene: TRBV3-1/TRBV3-2
j_gene: TRBJ2-3
CDR3aa: CASSQTLLAGGRLDTQYF
CDR3nt: TGTGCCAGCAGCCAAACCCTATTGGCGGGAGGGCGTTTAGATACGCAGTATTTT

abundance: -
d_gene: TRBD2
v_gene: TRBV7-2
j_gene: TRBJ2-7
CDR3aa: CASSSWASGIGEQYF
CDR3nt: TGTGCCAGCAGCTCTTGGGCCAGCGGGATTGGCGAGCAGTACTTC

abundance: -
d_gene: -
v_gene: TRBV5-1
j_gene: TRBJ1-1
CDR3aa: CASSRTGTGNTEAFF
CDR3nt: TGCGCCAGCAGCCGCACAGGGACGGGGAACACTGAAGCTTTCTTT

abundance: once
d_gene: -
v_gene: TRBV6-5
j_gene: TRBJ1-2
CDR3aa: CASSYSTRADYGYTF
CDR3nt: TGTGCCAGCAGTTACTCGACGCGGGCAGACTATGGCTACACCTTC

abundance: -
d_gene: -
v_gene: TRBV5-4
j_gene: TRBJ1-3
CDR3aa: CASSLQGGHTIYF
CDR3nt: TGTGCCAGCAGCTTGCAGGGTGGGCACACCATATATTTT

abundance: -
d_gene: -
v_gene: TRBV10-2
j_gene: TRBJ1-5
CDR3aa: CASSESSGYQPQHF
CDR3nt: TGCGCCAGCAGTGAGTCGTCAGGGTACCAGCCCCAGCATTTT

abundance: -
d_gene: TRBD1
v_gene: TRBV6-2/TRBV6-3
j_gene: TRBJ2-7
CDR3aa: CASSFHRDRGYEQYF
CDR3nt: TGTGCCAGCAGTTTCCACCGGGACAGGGGGTACGAGCAGTACTTC

abundance: -
d_gene: -
v_gene: TRBV7-2
j_gene: TRBJ1-1
CDR3aa: CASSFAGSTEAFF
CDR3nt: TGTGCCAGCAGCTTTGCCGGGAGCACTGAAGCTTTCTTT

abundance: -
d_gene: -
v_gene: TRBV6-5
j_gene: TRBJ1-3
CDR3aa: CASNLFPGDGNTIYF
CDR3nt: TGTGCCAGCAATCTATTCCCAGGGGACGGAAACACCATATATTTT

abundance: -
d_gene: -
v_gene: TRBV6-5
j_gene: TRBJ2-5
CDR3aa: CASRTEYQETQYF
CDR3nt: TGTGCCAGCAGGACAGAATACCAAGAGACCCAGTACTTC

abundance: -
d_gene: TRBD2
v_gene: TRBV4-2
j_gene: TRBJ2-3
CDR3aa: CASSQTRSTSGTDTQYF
CDR3nt: TGTGCCAGCAGCCAAACGAGGTCGACTAGCGGCACAGATACGCAGTATTTT

abundance: -
d_gene: TRBD1
v_gene: TRBV28
j_gene: TRBJ2-4
CDR3aa: CASRGRGTKNIQYF
CDR3nt: TGTGCCAGCAGGGGCAGGGGGACAAAAAACATTCAGTACTTC

abundance: once
d_gene: -
v_gene: TRBV11-2
j_gene: TRBJ2-1
CDR3aa: CASSTEGGSYNEQFF
CDR3nt: TGTGCCAGCAGCACCGAGGGAGGCTCCTACAATGAGCAGTTCTTC

abundance: -
d_gene: TRBD1
v_gene: TRBV7-8
j_gene: TRBJ1-5
CDR3aa: CASSGGQGGNQPQHF
CDR3nt: TGTGCCAGCAGCGGGGGACAGGGTGGAAATCAGCCCCAGCATTTT

abundance: -
d_gene: -
v_gene: TRBV6-6
j_gene: TRBJ2-7
CDR3aa: CASSLTSTASYEQYF
CDR3nt: TGTGCCAGCAGCCTGACTAGTACAGCCTCCTACGAGCAGTACTTC

abundance: few
d_gene: TRBD1
v_gene: TRBV2
j_gene: TRBJ1-2
CDR3aa: CASMGTDGYTF
CDR3nt: TGTGCCAGCATGGGGACAGATGGCTACACCTTC

abundance: -
d_gene: TRBD1
v_gene: TRBV5-4
j_gene: TRBJ1-4
CDR3aa: CASSLEGQEKLFF
CDR3nt: TGTGCCAGCAGCTTGGAGGGACAGGAAAAACTGTTTTTT

abundance: -
d_gene: -
v_gene: TRBV27
j_gene: TRBJ2-3
CDR3aa: CASSVRGAVGDTQYF
CDR3nt: TGTGCCAGCAGTGTCCGGGGGGCGGTAGGGGATACGCAGTATTTT

abundance: once
d_gene: TRBD2
v_gene: TRBV30
j_gene: TRBJ2-5
CDR3aa: CAGGLAGGYGTQYF
CDR3nt: TGTGCCGGGGGACTAGCGGGAGGTTACGGGACCCAGTACTTC

abundance: -
d_gene: -
v_gene: TRBV28
j_gene: TRBJ2-5
CDR3aa: CASRDRGWRGQETQYF
CDR3nt: TGTGCCAGCAGGGACCGTGGTTGGAGGGGCCAAGAGACCCAGTACTTC

abundance: -
d_gene: -
v_gene: TRBV4-1
j_gene: TRBJ1-5
CDR3aa: CASSQDGAGRQPQHF
CDR3nt: TGCGCCAGCAGCCAAGATGGGGCAGGGAGGCAGCCCCAGCATTTT

abundance: few
d_gene: TRBD1
v_gene: TRBV11-2
j_gene: TRBJ2-7
CDR3aa: CASSLNRGYEQYF
CDR3nt: TGTGCCAGCAGCTTGAACAGGGGTTACGAGCAGTACTTC

abundance: once
d_gene: TRBD1
v_gene: TRBV5-1
j_gene: TRBJ2-3
CDR3aa: CASSSHNGQGLSDTQYF
CDR3nt: TGCGCCAGCAGCTCCCACAACGGACAGGGGCTGTCTGATACGCAGTATTTT